This TCR beta chain originates from a study of identical twins. This CDR3 has 16 amino acids. Germline assignment: CDR1 MNHEY and CDR2 SMNVEV (reference sequence). The V segment lost 0 bases and the J segment 0 bases; nucleotides outside the gene matches: 1. Each CDR3 protein gets one entry after TCRdb re-called the 5' RACE reads with MiXCR. The data show 1,800,000 or so distinct CDR3 sequences, roughly 35% seen once. This clonotype was recorded a few times. Sequencing input: cord blood. The sequence came from a newborn girl in good health. This chain uses TRBV27 with TRBJ1-1; 10 bases are a match to TRBD1. In nucleotides, the CDR3 is TGTGCCAGCAGTTTATCGGGGACAGGGGTGAACACTGAAGCTTTCTTT. Translated, it gives CASSLSGTGVNTEAFF.